This T cell receptor beta chain was documented in a study of molecular identifiers for immune sequencing clone quantification. As for the study in general: RNA from approximately 20,000 or 100,000 naive CD8 cells was split five ways in replicates, with four sequenced.

Study outcomes and limitations: Among effectors, clones above 20 RNA copies held over 99% of molecules; among naive cells, under 1%.

The CDR3 has 15 residues. V gave up 2 bases and J gave up 9 bases, with 17 bases separating them. The germline V gene has CDR1 MDHEN and CDR2 SYDVKM. TCRdb ran MiXCR on the PCR reads and lists one entry per CDR3 protein. This table holds more than 450,000 distinct CDR3 sequences, around 23% found once. A CD8+CD4-CCR7+CD45RA+ gate was used to sort naive CD8 T cells. Note on this clonotype: Its cognate antigen is unknown.

The clonotype comes from a human donor in good health. Some libraries in this study had Jurkat cell RNA spiked in. V is TRBV28 and J is TRBJ2-1; either TRBD1 or TRBD2 may supply D (5 bases each). The sequencing input was naive CD8+ T cells from blood, with Jurkat cell RNA spiked in. Subset noted: FACS-sorted CD8+CD4-CCR7+CD45RA+ naive T cells. The CDR3 DNA reads as TGTGCCAGCAGTTTACTGAGTGGGACCAGAGGTGAGCAGTTCTTC. Encoded protein: CASSLLSGTRGEQFF.